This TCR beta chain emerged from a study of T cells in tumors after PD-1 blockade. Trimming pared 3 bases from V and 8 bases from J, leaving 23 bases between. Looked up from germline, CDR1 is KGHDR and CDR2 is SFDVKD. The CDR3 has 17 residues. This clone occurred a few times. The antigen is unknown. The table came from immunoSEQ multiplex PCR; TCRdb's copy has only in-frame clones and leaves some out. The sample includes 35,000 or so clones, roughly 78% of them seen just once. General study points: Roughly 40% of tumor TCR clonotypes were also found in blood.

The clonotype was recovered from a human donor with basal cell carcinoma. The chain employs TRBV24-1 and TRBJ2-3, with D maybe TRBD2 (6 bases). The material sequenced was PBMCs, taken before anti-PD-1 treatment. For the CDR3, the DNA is TGTGCCACCAGTGATCCCTCCCGGGACTGGGGGGTAGGTACGCAGTATTTT. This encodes CATSDPSRDWGVGTQYF.